The entry below describes one TCR beta chain. Profiling relied on immunoSEQ multiplex PCR, and the TCRdb table lists in-frame clones only, not all of them. The table shows about 250,000 clones, with about 80% occurring only once. The source of the sample is a study of blood T cell repertoires in COVID-19. Study in general: Italy, Spain and the United States were the sources of the convalescent and acute COVID-19 samples. From T cells, B-cell-depleted T cells, or PBMCs came the material, which was cDNA or gDNA.

The germline gives CDR1 GTSNPN, CDR2 SVGIG (reference sequence). The V and J ends lost 3 bases and 9 bases respectively, with 12 bases between them. The CDR3 has 12 residues. Specimen: peripheral blood. The source is a woman older than 75 with acute or convalescent COVID-19. J is TRBJ2-4 and V is TRBV30, with D tentatively TRBD2 (6 bases). CDR3 sequence (DNA): TGTGCCTGGAGGCGGGATGCTAGCATTCAGTACTTC. Translating gives CAWRRDASIQYF.